These 11 T cell receptor beta chains were sequenced from one sample in a study of beta chain features in type 1 diabetes. Whole-study findings and limits: Moderate but significant shortening of TCRB CDR3s was recorded in all four CD4+ subsets from Type 1 diabetes patients.

The sequenced template was cDNA made from the entire isolated RNA. Clones were read by immunoSEQ multiplex PCR, and TCRdb kept only the in-frame ones, dropping some. The profile shows about 150,000 clones, 6% to 9% of them singletons. For these receptors, no antigen is known. Material for sequencing was central memory CD4+ T cells from blood. These receptors were collected from a man aged 18 to 30 with type 1 diabetes.

V gene TRBV7-2 combines with J gene TRBJ2-2; the D gene is possibly TRBD1 (5 bases). V lost 5 bases, J lost 4 bases, and 11 bases lay in between. This CDR3 contains 14 residues. The germline CDR1 and CDR2 sequences are SGHTA and FQGNSA. The CDR3 DNA sequence: TGTGCCAGCAGCCGCAAGACAGTCACCGGGGAGCTGTTTTTT. The encoded protein is CASSRKTVTGELFF.

V and J are TRBV2 and TRBJ2-7; 11 positions match TRBD1. The V gene end was trimmed by 6 bases and the J gene end by 2 bases; junction bases not matched to a gene: 6. The CDR3 contains 15 residues. Germline CDR1 SNHLY, CDR2 FYNNEI. CDR3 residues: CASSWLGQGAYEQYF. For the CDR3, the DNA is TGTGCCAGCAGCTGGCTGGGACAGGGGGCCTACGAGCAGTACTTC.

This clone was counted between two and nine times. The rearrangement links TRBV7-2 to TRBJ1-2; 9 nucleotides line up with TRBD1. The CDR3 totals 15 residues. CDR1 and CDR2 from the germline V gene are SGHTA and FQGNSA. The V segment lost 4 bases and the J segment 7 bases; nucleotides outside the gene matches: 10. The CDR3 nucleotides are TGTGCCAGCAGCTCCCGGACAGGGGCGGTTACTGGCTACACCTTC. It yields the protein CASSSRTGAVTGYTF. The full variable domain, its missing parts supplied by reference TRBV7-2 and TRBJ1-2, is GAGVSQSPSNKVTEKGKDVELRCDPISGHTALYWYRQSLGQGLEFLIYFQGNSAPDKSGLPSDRFSAERTGGSVSTLTIQRTQQEDSAVYLCASSSRTGAVTGYTFGSGTRLTVV.

The chain combines TRBV19 with TRBJ1-2; 7 bases agree with TRBD1. The CDR3 contains 14 residues. The junction had 9 bases not matched to a gene; V was cut back by 7 bases and J by 4 bases. The germline V gene has CDR1 LNHDA and CDR2 SQIVND (reference sequence). CDR3 in amino acids: CASNPGQVSYGYTF. CDR3 bases: TGTGCCAGTAACCCCGGACAGGTCTCCTATGGCTACACCTTC.

There are a few counts of this clone. The chain links TRBV5-1 to TRBJ1-1; TRBD1 matches 7 bases. Germline-derived CDR1 and CDR2 are SGHRS and YFSETQ. The CDR3 consists of 16 residues. V lost 5 bases and J lost 3; bases outside the gene matches: 13. CDR3 amino acids: CASREVTGNEDTEAFF. CDR3 sequence (DNA): TGCGCCAGCAGGGAGGTGACAGGGAATGAGGACACTGAAGCTTTCTTT.

J is TRBJ2-5 and V is TRBV6-5; D uncertain. Deletions cut 2 bases from V and 5 bases from J, with 15 bases between. From germline, CDR1 is MNHEY and CDR2 SVGAGI. The CDR3 is made up of 15 amino acids. The CDR3 reads CASSYIAGLQETQYF. The CDR3 nucleotides are TGTGCCAGCAGTTACATAGCCGGCCTTCAGGAGACCCAGTACTTC.

The genes are TRBV11-3 and TRBJ2-3, with 11 bases that match TRBD1. V lost 5 bases and J lost 4; bases outside the gene matches: 11. The CDR3 is 17 residues long. From germline, CDR1 is SGHNT and CDR2 YENEEA. CDR3 DNA: TGTGCCAGCAGCCCCCTTGTAGGACAGGGGGCCTCAGATACGCAGTATTTT. Residues: CASSPLVGQGASDTQYF. Complete variable domain (other parts from reference TRBV11-3 and TRBJ2-3): EAGVVQSPRYKIIEKKQPVAFWCNPISGHNTLYWYLQNLGQGPELLIRYENEEAVDDSQLPKDRFSAERLKGVDSTLKIQPAELGDSAVYLCASSPLVGQGASDTQYFGPGTRLTVL.

This chain joins TRBV2 and TRBJ2-1; 10 bases are a match to TRBD2. Looked up from germline, CDR1 is SNHLY and CDR2 is FYNNEI. This CDR3 spans 16 amino acids. With 6 bases clipped from V and 0 bases from J, the junction kept 5 bases outside the gene matches. The CDR3 DNA follows: TGTGCCAGCAGAGAGCTAGCGGGGGACTCCTACAATGAGCAGTTCTTC. Residues: CASRELAGDSYNEQFF.

The chain joins TRBV10-3 to TRBJ2-5, with TRBD1 matching 8 bases. Germline lookup yields CDR1 ENHRY and CDR2 SYGVKD. This CDR3 spans 13 amino acids. Losses at the gene ends were 6 bases for V and 4 bases for J; bases not matched to a gene: 4. CDR3 bases: TGTGCCATCAGCCGGGACAGGACAGAGACCCAGTACTTC. Its protein is CAISRDRTETQYF.

This clone has more than one count but fewer than ten. The rearrangement uses TRBV28 and TRBJ2-7; the match to TRBD1 covers 9 bases. J gave up 9 bases and V 6 bases, and 12 bases lay outside the gene matches. The CDR3 loop spans 14 amino acids. Germline CDR1 reads MDHEN; CDR2 reads SYDVKM. Here the CDR3 reads CASRSGTGWSGQYF. The CDR3 DNA reads TGTGCCAGCAGGTCCGGGACAGGGTGGTCGGGGCAGTACTTC.

This clone was picked up a small number of times. This chain uses TRBV4-2 with TRBJ2-2; no clear D. The CDR3 is made up of 13 amino acids. Germline loops: CDR1 LGHNA, CDR2 YNFKEQ. Trimming shortened V by 1 base and J by 3 bases, and 3 bases separated the two germline ends. The CDR3 DNA is TGTGCCAGCAGCCAAGGGCACACCGGGGAGCTGTTTTTT. Amino acids: CASSQGHTGELFF.